These 26 T cell receptor beta chains were sequenced from one sample in a study of PD-L1 blockade in urothelial cancer. As for time point: peripheral blood 6 weeks after treatment start. Profiling relied on immunoSEQ multiplex PCR, and the TCRdb table lists in-frame clones only, not all of them. The sample includes 60,000 to 80,000 clones, about nine tenths of them seen just once. The input for sequencing was PBMCs, taken around atezolizumab (anti-PD-L1) treatment. All receptors come from a man aged 55-75 years with urothelial cancer.

The V and J genes are TRBV6-6 and TRBJ1-3; no clear D gene. CDR1 and CDR2 (germline): MNHNY, SVGAGI (reference sequence). The CDR3 loop spans 12 amino acids. Between the trimmed V and J ends, which lost 6 bases and 0 bases, there was a span of 3 bases. The CDR3 nucleotides are TGTGCCAGCAGCGGCTCTGGAAACACCATATATTTT. Encoded protein: CASSGSGNTIYF.

This clone was found once. J is TRBJ1-6 and V is TRBV30; 7 nucleotides match TRBD1. The CDR3 totals 15 residues. The germline CDR1 and CDR2 sequences are GTSNPN and SVGIG (reference sequence). V shed 3 bases, J shed 2 bases, and the junction held 4 bases outside the gene matches. The DNA of the CDR3 is TGTGCCTGGAGGACAGGGTACGCCTATAATTCACCCCTCCACTTT. This translates into CAWRTGYAYNSPLHF.

By proportion, this clone is medium-sized. J is TRBJ1-1 and V is TRBV19, with D hard to call. This CDR3 is built from 13 residues. The V gene's germline CDR1 is LNHDA and CDR2 SQIVND (reference sequence). V was cut by 8 bases and J by 0 bases, with 10 bases left in between. The CDR3 DNA follows: TGTGCCAGTGCATGGGCGCTGAACACTGAAGCTTTCTTT. This sequence encodes CASAWALNTEAFF.

In this sample, this clone turned up many times. The V gene is TRBV28, the J gene TRBJ1-5; the D gene is possibly TRBD1 (6 bases). This CDR3 has 15 residues. CDR1 is MDHEN and CDR2 is SYDVKM in the germline V gene. V was pared by 7 bases and J by 7 bases, with 20 bases between. The CDR3 sequence: CASTLGGGRNQPQHF. The DNA of the CDR3 is TGTGCCAGCACCCTCGGGGGGGGCAGGAACCAGCCCCAGCATTTT.

The chain has TRBV11-2 and TRBJ2-1; no definite D call. Per the germline V gene, CDR1 is SGHAT and CDR2 is FQNNGV. Trimming pared 4 bases from V and 0 bases from J, leaving 10 bases between. The CDR3 loop spans 15 amino acids. The CDR3 DNA reads TGTGCCAGCAGCTCTACTCTGAGCTCCTACAATGAGCAGTTCTTC. Translation gives CASSSTLSSYNEQFF.

The CDR3: CASSRMGTSNTGELFF. The CDR3 DNA reads as TGTGCCAGCAGCAGAATGGGGACTTCGAACACCGGGGAGCTGTTTTTT. This sequence joins TRBV11-3 and TRBJ2-2; TRBD2 might be the D (6 bases). Germline-derived CDR1 and CDR2 are SGHNT and YENEEA. CDR3 length: 16 residues. V was shortened by 5 bases and J by 0 bases, with 13 bases between the two germline ends. Looking up the rest from reference TRBV11-3 and TRBJ2-2 gives the full variable domain: EAGVVQSPRYKIIEKKQPVAFWCNPISGHNTLYWYLQNLGQGPELLIRYENEEAVDDSQLPKDRFSAERLKGVDSTLKIQPAELGDSAVYLCASSRMGTSNTGELFFGEGSRLTVL.

The chain employs TRBV30 and TRBJ2-7; D perhaps matches TRBD2 (6 bases). V was cut by 2 bases and J by 0 bases, with 11 bases left in between. The V gene's germline CDR1 is GTSNPN and CDR2 SVGIG (reference sequence). The CDR3 covers 14 residues. CDR3 in DNA: TGTGCCTGGAGTATGGGGGGAGTCTCCTACGAGCAGTACTTC. Protein sequence: CAWSMGGVSYEQYF. Filled out from reference TRBV30 and TRBJ2-7, the complete variable domain reads SQTIHQWPATLVQPVGSPLSLECTVEGTSNPNLYWYRQAAGRGLQLLFYSVGIGQISSEVPQNLSASRPQDRQFILSSKKLLLSDSGFYLCAWSMGGVSYEQYFGPGTRLTVT.

The chain links TRBV7-3 to TRBJ2-3, with D possibly matching TRBD2 (6 bases). V was shortened by 6 bases and J by 3 bases, with 16 bases between the two germline ends. This CDR3 region has 15 residues. Germline lookup yields CDR1 SGHTA and CDR2 FQGTGA. The CDR3 DNA sequence: TGTGCCAGCAGGTTGTCTCCGGGAGCTACAGATACGCAGTATTTT. Encoded protein: CASRLSPGATDTQYF.

This chain links TRBV27 with TRBJ2-2, with a possible D match to TRBD1 (5 bases). The V and J ends lost 5 bases and 5 bases respectively, with 18 bases between them. CDR1 and CDR2 (germline): MNHEY, SMNVEV (reference sequence). The CDR3 totals 16 residues. The CDR3 region is CASSPIRQKKTGELFF. Here the CDR3 DNA reads TGTGCCAGCAGTCCGATCAGACAGAAAAAAACCGGGGAGCTGTTTTTT.

The genes are TRBV6-6 and TRBJ1-2, with 7 nucleotides matching TRBD1. V trimming: 0 bases; J trimming: 4 bases; junction bases outside the gene matches: 2. The germline gives CDR1 MNHNY, CDR2 SVGAGI (reference sequence). The CDR3 loop spans 14 amino acids. The CDR3 sequence is CASSYSSGGYGYTF. CDR3 DNA sequence: TGTGCCAGCAGTTACTCGTCAGGGGGCTATGGCTACACCTTC.

The chain couples TRBV7-6 to TRBJ2-1; a weak D match, TRBD2 (5 bases). V lost 5 bases and J lost 0, with 11 bases in between. Germline V CDR1 and CDR2: SGHVS, FNYEAQ. The CDR3 spans 15 residues. The CDR3 protein is CASSPKGSSYNEQFF. The CDR3, as DNA: TGTGCCAGCAGCCCAAAAGGGAGCTCCTACAATGAGCAGTTCTTC.

The J gene is TRBJ1-6, the V gene TRBV11-2; 7 positions match TRBD1. Germline-derived CDR1 and CDR2 are SGHAT and FQNNGV. With 6 bases clipped from V and 7 bases from J, the junction kept 12 bases outside the gene matches. The CDR3 has 16 residues. CDR3 region: CASRQTGRTGNSPLHF. CDR3 nucleotides: TGTGCCAGCAGACAGACAGGGCGAACGGGGAATTCACCCCTCCACTTT. Looking up the rest from reference TRBV11-2 and TRBJ1-6 gives the full variable domain: EAGVAQSPRYKIIEKRQSVAFWCNPISGHATLYWYQQILGQGPKLLIQFQNNGVVDDSQLPKDRFSAERLKGVDSTLKIQPAKLEDSAVYLCASRQTGRTGNSPLHFGNGTRLTVT.

This clone was found once. The V call is TRBV10-2, the J call TRBJ2-3; 10 bases map to TRBD1. From germline, CDR1 is WSHSY and CDR2 SAAADI. The CDR3 runs to 15 residues. With V trimmed by 6 bases and J by 1 base, 4 bases remained unmatched. The DNA for the CDR3 is TGCGCCAGCAGAACCGGGACAGGGGGCACAGATACGCAGTATTTT. Translation gives CASRTGTGGTDTQYF.

This clone was seen just once. This chain links TRBV9 with TRBJ2-1, with 11 positions matching TRBD2. The CDR3 extends over 18 amino acids. The junction had 6 bases not matched to a gene; V was cut back by 0 bases and J by 1 base. Germline assignment: CDR1 SGDLS and CDR2 YYNGEE. The CDR3 DNA follows: TGTGCCAGCAGCGTAGGGGAGGGACTAGCGGATTCCTACAATGAGCAGTTCTTC. Its protein is CASSVGEGLADSYNEQFF. Variable domain in full (rest from reference TRBV9 and TRBJ2-1): DSGVTQTPKHLITATGQRVTLRCSPRSGDLSVYWYQQSLDQGLQFLIQYYNGEERAKGNILERFSAQQFPDLHSELNLSSLELGDSALYFCASSVGEGLADSYNEQFFGPGTRLTVL.

This clone is a singleton in its sample. The chain's CDR3 is CASSTFAGGADTQYF. The CDR3 DNA is TGTGCCAGCAGTACCTTCGCCGGGGGGGCGGATACGCAGTATTTT. The rearrangement links TRBV7-2 to TRBJ2-3; TRBD2 aligns across 8 bases. The CDR3 is 15 residues long. Germline V gene data show CDR1 as SGHTA and CDR2 as FQGNSA. After removal of 6 bases from V and 6 bases from J, the junction contained 11 bases not matched to a gene.

This clone was recorded once. The J gene is TRBJ1-1, the V gene TRBV9; D is possibly TRBD1 (6 bases). CDR3 length equals 16 residues. CDR1 and CDR2 (germline): SGDLS, YYNGEE. V shed 0 bases and J shed 0 bases, with 12 bases lying between them. CDR3 DNA: TGTGCCAGCAGCGTAGGGTTAACAGGGATGAACACTGAAGCTTTCTTT. Protein: CASSVGLTGMNTEAFF.

The CDR3 loop is CASGMDRLDGYTF. Here the CDR3 DNA reads TGTGCTAGTGGTATGGACAGGTTGGATGGCTACACCTTC. This chain connects TRBV12-5 to TRBJ1-2; 7 nucleotides line up with TRBD1. CDR3 length: 13 amino acids. From germline, CDR1 is LGHNT and CDR2 FRNRAP. V shed 5 bases and J 6 bases; nucleotides not matched to a gene: 6. Full variable domain (outside the CDR3, taken from reference TRBV12-5 and TRBJ1-2): DARVTQTPRHKVTEMGQEVTMRCQPILGHNTVFWYRQTMMQGLELLAYFRNRAPLDDSGMPKDRFSAEMPDATLATLKIQPSEPRDSAVYFCASGMDRLDGYTFGSGTRLTVV.

The chain couples TRBV19 to TRBJ2-5; D is possibly TRBD2 (7 bases). Trimming took 1 base from V and 4 from J, leaving 16 bases between them. The CDR3 contains 16 residues. The V gene's germline CDR1 is LNHDA and CDR2 SQIVND (reference sequence). CDR3 in amino acids: CASSIGRGAGRETQYF. The DNA for the CDR3 is TGTGCCAGTAGTATAGGCAGGGGAGCGGGAAGAGAGACCCAGTACTTC.

This chain connects TRBV5-1 to TRBJ2-2; TRBD1 matches 9 bases. Germline assignment: CDR1 SGHRS and CDR2 YFSETQ. The length of the CDR3 is 15 residues. With V trimmed by 0 bases and J by 6 bases, 3 bases remained unmatched. CDR3 loop: CASSLDTGGSGELFF. The DNA of the CDR3 is TGCGCCAGCAGCTTGGATACAGGGGGCTCCGGGGAGCTGTTTTTT.

This chain uses TRBV19 with TRBJ2-5; 9 bases are a match to TRBD1. The CDR3 covers 13 residues. With V trimmed by 5 bases and J by 2 bases, 0 bases remained unmatched. The germline V gene encodes CDR1 LNHDA and CDR2 SQIVND (reference sequence). The CDR3: CASSDRGQETQYF. CDR3 DNA: TGTGCCAGTAGTGACAGGGGGCAAGAGACCCAGTACTTC.

The rearrangement links TRBV30 to TRBJ1-2, with 11 bases identical to TRBD1. V was pared by 5 bases and J by 9 bases, with 14 bases of the junction left unmatched. CDR1 is GTSNPN and CDR2 is SVGIG in the germline V gene (reference sequence). CDR3 length equals 15 residues. CDR3 bases: TGTGCCTGGGGTCCGGGACAGGGGGTTCGTTTGCGCTACACCTTC. Translation: CAWGPGQGVRLRYTF.

The V and J genes are TRBV4-1 and TRBJ2-6; D possibly corresponds to TRBD1 (6 bases). Germline CDR1 reads MGHRA; CDR2 reads YSYEKL. V was clipped by 2 bases and J by 0 bases, with 11 bases between them. The CDR3 totals 17 residues. CDR3 coding DNA: TGCGCCAGCAGCCAACAAGGGGGTCTCTCTGGGGCCAACGTCCTGACTTTC. As protein: CASSQQGGLSGANVLTF.

The CDR3 coding sequence is TGTGCCAGCGATAAGGGCAGGGGTCCTGAAGCTTTCTTT. Protein product: CASDKGRGPEAFF. The gene calls are TRBV2 and TRBJ1-1; a possible D gene is TRBD1 (6 bases). The V gene lost 8 bases and the J gene lost 6 bases, with 16 bases spanning the gap. Germline V gives CDR1 SNHLY, CDR2 FYNNEI. CDR3 size: 13 residues. Filled out from reference TRBV2 and TRBJ1-1, the complete variable domain reads EPEVTQTPSHQVTQMGQEVILRCVPISNHLYFYWYRQILGQKVEFLVSFYNNEISEKSEIFDDQFSVERPDGSNFTLKIRSTKLEDSAMYFCASDKGRGPEAFFGQGTRLTVV.

The chain joins TRBV5-4 to TRBJ2-7; tentatively, D is TRBD1 (5 bases). Germline V CDR1 and CDR2: SGHNT, YYREEE (reference sequence). The CDR3 totals 16 residues. Trimming shortened V by 0 bases and J by 6 bases, and 19 bases separated the two germline ends. The CDR3 sequence: CASSLAQGPYRSEQYF. The CDR3 coding sequence is TGTGCCAGCAGCTTGGCCCAGGGCCCTTACCGATCCGAGCAGTACTTC.

The gene calls are TRBV9 and TRBJ1-6; 7 bases agree with TRBD1. Germline CDR1 SGDLS, CDR2 YYNGEE. With 0 bases clipped from V and 7 bases from J, the junction kept 4 bases outside the gene matches. The CDR3 spans 15 residues. CDR3 DNA: TGTGCCAGCAGCGTAGGGGACAGAGTAAATTCACCCCTCCACTTT. This codes for CASSVGDRVNSPLHF.

V usage is TRBV6-5 and J usage is TRBJ1-2; 11 bases match TRBD1. The trim removed 0 bases at V and 7 bases at J, leaving 7 bases unmatched. The CDR3 consists of 16 residues. Germline CDR1 reads MNHEY; CDR2 reads SVGAGI. The CDR3 protein is CASSYSGTGGRRGYTF. CDR3 DNA: TGTGCCAGCAGTTACTCCGGGACAGGGGGTCGACGTGGCTACACCTTC.